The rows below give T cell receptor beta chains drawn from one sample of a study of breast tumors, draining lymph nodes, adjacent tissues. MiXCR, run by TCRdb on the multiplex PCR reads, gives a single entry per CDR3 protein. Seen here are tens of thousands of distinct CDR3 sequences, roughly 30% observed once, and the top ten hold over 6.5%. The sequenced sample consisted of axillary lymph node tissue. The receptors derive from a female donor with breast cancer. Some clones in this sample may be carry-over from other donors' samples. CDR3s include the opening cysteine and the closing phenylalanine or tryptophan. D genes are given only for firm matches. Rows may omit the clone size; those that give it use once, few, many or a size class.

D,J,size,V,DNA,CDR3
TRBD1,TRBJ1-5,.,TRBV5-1,TGCGCCAGCAGCATAGGACAGGGGGACGGCAATCAGCCCCAGCATTTT,CASSIGQGDGNQPQHF
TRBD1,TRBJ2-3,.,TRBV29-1,TGCAGCGCCACGGACAGGGGGAGTTTGAATGAGCAGTATTTT,CSATDRGSLNEQYF
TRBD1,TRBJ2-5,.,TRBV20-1,TGCAGTGCCAGGACAGACAGGGGGCTTGGTCAGCCCCAGTACTTC,CSARTDRGLGQPQYF
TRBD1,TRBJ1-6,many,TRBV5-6,TGTGCCAGCAGCCCGGTCAGGGGGGATTCACCCCTCCACTTT,CASSPVRGDSPLHF
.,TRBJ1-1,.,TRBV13,TGTGCCAGCAGCTTAGGAGGTTTCAACACTGAAGCTTTCTTT,CASSLGGFNTEAFF
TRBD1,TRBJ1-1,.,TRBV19,TGTGCCAGTAGTACCGTACCGGGACAGGGTTATCTGAACACTGAAGCTTTCTTT,CASSTVPGQGYLNTEAFF
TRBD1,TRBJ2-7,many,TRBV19,TGTGCCAGTAGTATCGTGGCAGGGGGCGCGAAGACCTACGAGCAGTACTTC,CASSIVAGGAKTYEQYF
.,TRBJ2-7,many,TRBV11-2,TGTGCCAGCATCCTAAATTTAGGGGCCTCGGGGGAGCAGTACTTC,CASILNLGASGEQYF
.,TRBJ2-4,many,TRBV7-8,TGTGCCAGCAGCCAGGGGGGCGGCGGCAAAAACATTCAGTACTTC,CASSQGGGGKNIQYF
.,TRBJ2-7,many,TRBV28,TGTGCCAGCCACCTCGCCCTTGGGGCGAGGGAACAGTACTTC,CASHLALGAREQYF
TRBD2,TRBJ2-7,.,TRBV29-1,TGCAGCGTCGAAGGTGTTCTAGCGGGCGGGACGACCCACGGGCAGTACTTC,CSVEGVLAGGTTHGQYF
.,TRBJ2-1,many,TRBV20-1,TGCAGTGCTAGACCGGATAGCTCCTACAATGAGCAGTTCTTC,CSARPDSSYNEQFF
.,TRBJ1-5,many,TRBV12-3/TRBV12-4,TGTGCCAGCAGGGATGGGAGCAATCAGCCCCAGCATTTT,CASRDGSNQPQHF
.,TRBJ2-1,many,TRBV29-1,TGCAGCGTTAAGCGGCAGGGGAGAAAAAATGAGCAGTTCTTC,CSVKRQGRKNEQFF
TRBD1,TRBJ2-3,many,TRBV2,TGTGCCAGCAGTGAAAGGCCAGGGGGACAGTATTTT,CASSERPGGQYF
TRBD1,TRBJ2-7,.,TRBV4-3,TGCGCCAGCAGCCAACAAATCCCGGGACAGGGAGAAACACGAGCCGCGTACGAGCAGTACTTC,CASSQQIPGQGETRAAYEQYF